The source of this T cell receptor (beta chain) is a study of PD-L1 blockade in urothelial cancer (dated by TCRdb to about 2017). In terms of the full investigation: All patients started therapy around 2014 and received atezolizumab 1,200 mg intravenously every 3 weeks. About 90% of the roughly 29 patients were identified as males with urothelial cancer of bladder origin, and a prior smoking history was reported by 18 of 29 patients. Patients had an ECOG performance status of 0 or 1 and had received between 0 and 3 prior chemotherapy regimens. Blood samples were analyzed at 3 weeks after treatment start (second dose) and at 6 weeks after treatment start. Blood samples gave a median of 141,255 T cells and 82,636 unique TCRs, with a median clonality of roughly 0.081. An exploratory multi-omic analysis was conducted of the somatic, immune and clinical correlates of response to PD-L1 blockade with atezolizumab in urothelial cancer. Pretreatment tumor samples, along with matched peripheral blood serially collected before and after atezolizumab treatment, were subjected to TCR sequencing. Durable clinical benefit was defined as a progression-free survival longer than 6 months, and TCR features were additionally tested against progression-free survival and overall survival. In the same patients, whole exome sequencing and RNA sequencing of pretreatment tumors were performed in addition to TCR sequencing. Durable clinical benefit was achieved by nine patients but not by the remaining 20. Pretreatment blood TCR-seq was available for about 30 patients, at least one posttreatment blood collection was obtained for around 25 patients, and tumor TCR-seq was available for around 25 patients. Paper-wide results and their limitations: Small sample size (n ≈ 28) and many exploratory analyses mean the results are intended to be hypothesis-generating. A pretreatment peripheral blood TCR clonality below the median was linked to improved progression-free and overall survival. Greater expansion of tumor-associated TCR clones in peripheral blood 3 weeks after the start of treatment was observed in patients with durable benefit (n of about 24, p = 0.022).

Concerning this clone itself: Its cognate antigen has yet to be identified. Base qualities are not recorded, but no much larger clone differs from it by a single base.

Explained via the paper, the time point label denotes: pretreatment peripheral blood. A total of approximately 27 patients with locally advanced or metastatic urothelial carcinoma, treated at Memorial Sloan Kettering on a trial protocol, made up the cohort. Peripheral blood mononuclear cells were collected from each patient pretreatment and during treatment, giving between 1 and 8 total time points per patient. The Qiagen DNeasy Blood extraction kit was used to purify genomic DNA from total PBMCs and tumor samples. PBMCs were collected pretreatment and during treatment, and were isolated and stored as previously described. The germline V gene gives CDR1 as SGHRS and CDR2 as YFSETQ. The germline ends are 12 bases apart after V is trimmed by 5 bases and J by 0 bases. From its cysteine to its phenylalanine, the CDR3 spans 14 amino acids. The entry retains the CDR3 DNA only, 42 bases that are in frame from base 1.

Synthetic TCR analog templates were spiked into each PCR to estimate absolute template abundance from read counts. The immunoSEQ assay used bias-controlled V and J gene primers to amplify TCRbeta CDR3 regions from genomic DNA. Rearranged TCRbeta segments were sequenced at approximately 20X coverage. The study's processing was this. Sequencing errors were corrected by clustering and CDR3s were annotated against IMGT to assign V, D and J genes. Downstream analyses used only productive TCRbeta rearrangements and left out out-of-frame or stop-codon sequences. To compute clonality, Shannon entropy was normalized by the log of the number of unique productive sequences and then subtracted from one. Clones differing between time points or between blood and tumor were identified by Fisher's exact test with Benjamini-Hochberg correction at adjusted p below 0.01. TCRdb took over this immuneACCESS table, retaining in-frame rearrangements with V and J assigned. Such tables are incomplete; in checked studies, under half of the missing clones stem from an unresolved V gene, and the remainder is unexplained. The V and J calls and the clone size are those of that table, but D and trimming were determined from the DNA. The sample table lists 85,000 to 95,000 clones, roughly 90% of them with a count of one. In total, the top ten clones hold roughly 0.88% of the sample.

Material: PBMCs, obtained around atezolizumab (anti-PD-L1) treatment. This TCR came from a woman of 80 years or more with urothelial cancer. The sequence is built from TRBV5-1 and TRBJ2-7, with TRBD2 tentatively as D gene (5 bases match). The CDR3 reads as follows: CASSAERSSYEQYF. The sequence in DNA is TGCGCCAGCAGTGCCGAGCGGAGCTCCTACGAGCAGTACTTC.